These 8 T cell receptor beta chains were all obtained from the same sample, sequenced in a study of blood T cells in healthy people across ages. Next came a second PCR, run for about 7 to 12 cycles, which used a sample-barcoded 5' primer along with a J-beta primer mix. TCRdb called the 5' RACE reads again in MiXCR, with one record for every CDR3 protein. The sample carries 1 million or so distinct CDR3 sequences, about 25% recorded once. These data were also filed under a second study, of T cells of mothers and their children.

Specimen: blood. The source is a girl under 10 years old in good health.

The chain is built from TRBV20-1 and TRBJ2-3, with D perhaps matching TRBD2 (5 bases). The CDR3 consists of 14 residues. The V gene's germline CDR1 is DFQATT and CDR2 SNEGSKA (reference sequence). V gave up 5 bases and J gave up 4 bases, with 16 bases separating them. Here the CDR3 DNA reads TGCAGTGCTTCCCTGACGGGAATTTCAGATACGCAGTATTTT. The encoded protein is CSASLTGISDTQYF.

This sequence joins TRBV29-1 and TRBJ2-3, with D hard to call. V was clipped by 4 bases and J by 6 bases, with 14 bases between them. Germline CDR1 is SQVTM and CDR2 is ANQGSEA. The CDR3 is 13 residues long. The CDR3 nucleotides are TGCAGCGTTGCCCCTCGACTCGGGGATACGCAGTATTTT. Translating gives CSVAPRLGDTQYF.

The V call is TRBV7-2, the J call TRBJ1-5; D remains ambiguous. Trimming took off 2 bases at V and 6 bases at J, with 8 bases between the two ends. Germline lookup yields CDR1 SGHTA and CDR2 FQGNSA. This CDR3 region has 13 residues. This CDR3 reads CASSLLASQPQHF. CDR3 sequence (DNA): TGTGCCAGCAGCTTACTAGCGTCTCAGCCCCAGCATTTT.

Worth noting for this clonotype: Compared with germline, one end of the junction differs, possibly owing to a read error. The V call is TRBV9, the J call TRBJ1-1, with a weak D call TRBD1 (5 bases). Per germline, CDR1 SGDLS and CDR2 YYNGEE. This CDR3 region has 13 residues. The CDR3 protein is CASSVDGRVEASF. CDR3 DNA: TGTGCCAGCAGCGTAGACGGCAGGGTGGAAGCTTCCTTT.

The rearrangement links TRBV5-5 to TRBJ2-1; D unclear. V was shortened by 6 bases and J by 8 bases, with 18 bases between the two germline ends. The CDR3 runs 14 residues. Germline CDR1 reads SGHKS; CDR2 reads YYEKEE (reference sequence). The CDR3 sequence: CASKVPGKVDEQFF. The CDR3 nucleotides are TGTGCCAGCAAGGTGCCGGGTAAAGTGGATGAGCAGTTCTTC.

This clonotype was seen a few times. The chain uses TRBV27 and TRBJ2-3; no reliable D call. The CDR3 covers 14 residues. Germline V lookup: CDR1 MNHEY, CDR2 SMNVEV (reference sequence). V shed 5 bases and J shed 3 bases, with 12 bases lying between them. CDR3 region: CASSRGLVTDTQYF. CDR3 bases: TGTGCCAGCAGTCGTGGGCTCGTGACAGATACGCAGTATTTT.

J is TRBJ2-6 and V is TRBV4-3, with D possibly TRBD2 on 6 matching bases. The ends were cut back, 3 bases at V and 12 bases at J, with 21 bases in the middle. Germline V lookup: CDR1 LGHNA, CDR2 YSLEER. The CDR3 is 16 amino acids. This CDR3 is CASSQVGTPISSVLTF. The CDR3 DNA reads as TGCGCCAGCAGCCAGGTTGGGACTCCAATCAGCAGCGTCCTGACTTTC.

The chain joins TRBV12-3 or TRBV12-4 to TRBJ2-7; D not resolved. The CDR3 totals 14 residues. V was pared by 0 bases and J by 5 bases, with 11 bases between. The CDR3, as DNA: TGTGCCAGCAGTTTAGCGGGTCCTATCGACGAGCAGTACTTC. Encoded protein: CASSLAGPIDEQYF.